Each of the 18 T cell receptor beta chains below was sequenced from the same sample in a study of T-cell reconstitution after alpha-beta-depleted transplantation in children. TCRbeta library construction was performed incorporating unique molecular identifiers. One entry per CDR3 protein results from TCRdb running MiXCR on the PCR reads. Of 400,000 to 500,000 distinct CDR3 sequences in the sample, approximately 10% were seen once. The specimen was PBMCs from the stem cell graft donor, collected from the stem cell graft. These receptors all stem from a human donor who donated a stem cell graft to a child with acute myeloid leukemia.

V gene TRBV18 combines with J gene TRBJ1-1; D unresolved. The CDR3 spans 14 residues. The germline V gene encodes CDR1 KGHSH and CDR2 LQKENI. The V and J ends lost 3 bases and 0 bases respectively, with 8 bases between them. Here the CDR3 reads CASSPDTMNTEAFF. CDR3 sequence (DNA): TGTGCCAGCTCACCCGACACCATGAACACTGAAGCTTTCTTT.

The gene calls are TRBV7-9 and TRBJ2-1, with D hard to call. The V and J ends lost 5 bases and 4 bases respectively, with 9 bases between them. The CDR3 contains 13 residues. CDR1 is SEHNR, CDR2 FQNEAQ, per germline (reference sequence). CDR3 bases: TGTGCCAGCAGCGCCCCTACGTACAATGAGCAGTTCTTC. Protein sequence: CASSAPTYNEQFF.

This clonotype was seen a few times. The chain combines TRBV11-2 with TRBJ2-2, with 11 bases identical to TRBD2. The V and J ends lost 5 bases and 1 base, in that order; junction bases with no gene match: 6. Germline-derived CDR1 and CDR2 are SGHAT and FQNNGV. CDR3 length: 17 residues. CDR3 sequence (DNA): TGTGCCAGCAGCAGCACTAGCGGGGGAGTGAACACCGGGGAGCTGTTTTTT. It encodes CASSSTSGGVNTGELFF.

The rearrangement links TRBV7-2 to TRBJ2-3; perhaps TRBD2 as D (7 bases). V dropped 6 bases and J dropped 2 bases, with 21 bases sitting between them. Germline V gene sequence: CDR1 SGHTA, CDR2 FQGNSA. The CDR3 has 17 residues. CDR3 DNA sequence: TGTGCCAGCAGGGGATTTGGGGGCGGGGGATACACAGATACGCAGTATTTT. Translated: CASRGFGGGGYTDTQYF.

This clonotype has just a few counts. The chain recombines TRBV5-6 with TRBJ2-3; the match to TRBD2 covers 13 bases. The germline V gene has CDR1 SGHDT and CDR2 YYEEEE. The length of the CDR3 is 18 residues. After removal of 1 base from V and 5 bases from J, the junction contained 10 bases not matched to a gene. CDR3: CASSLLTSGRAIGDTQYF. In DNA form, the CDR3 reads TGTGCCAGCAGCTTGCTTACTAGCGGGAGGGCCATCGGAGATACGCAGTATTTT.

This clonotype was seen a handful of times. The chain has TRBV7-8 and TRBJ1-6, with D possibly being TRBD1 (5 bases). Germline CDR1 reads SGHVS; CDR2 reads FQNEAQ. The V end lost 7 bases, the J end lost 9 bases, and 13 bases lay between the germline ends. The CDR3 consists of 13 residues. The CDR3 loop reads CASNSPGGSPLHF. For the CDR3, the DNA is TGTGCCAGCAACTCACCCGGGGGTTCACCCCTCCACTTT.

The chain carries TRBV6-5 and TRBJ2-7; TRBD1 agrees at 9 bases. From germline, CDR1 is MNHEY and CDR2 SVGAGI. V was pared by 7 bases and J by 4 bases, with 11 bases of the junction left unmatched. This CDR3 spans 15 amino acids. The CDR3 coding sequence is TGTGCCAGCAAGGCCTTCTCGACAGGGGGATACGAGCAGTACTTC. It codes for CASKAFSTGGYEQYF.

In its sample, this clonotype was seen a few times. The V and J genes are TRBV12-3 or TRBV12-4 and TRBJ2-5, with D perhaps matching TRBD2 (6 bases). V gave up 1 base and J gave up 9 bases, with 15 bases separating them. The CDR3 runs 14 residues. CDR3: CASSLEAGSRAQYF. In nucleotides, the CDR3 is TGTGCCAGCAGTTTAGAGGCGGGAAGCCGGGCCCAGTACTTC.

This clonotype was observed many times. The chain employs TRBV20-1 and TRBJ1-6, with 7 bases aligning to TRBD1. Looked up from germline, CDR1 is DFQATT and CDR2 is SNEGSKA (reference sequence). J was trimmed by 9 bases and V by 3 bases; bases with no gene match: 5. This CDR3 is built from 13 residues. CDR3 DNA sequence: TGCAGTGCTAGCAGGGGGGTGACTTCACCCCTCCACTTT. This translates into CSASRGVTSPLHF.

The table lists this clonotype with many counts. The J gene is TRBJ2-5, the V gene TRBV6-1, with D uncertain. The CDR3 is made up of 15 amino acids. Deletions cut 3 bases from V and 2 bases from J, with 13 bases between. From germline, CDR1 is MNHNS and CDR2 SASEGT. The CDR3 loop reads CASSDPQMGQETQYF. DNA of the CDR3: TGTGCCAGCAGTGACCCACAGATGGGGCAAGAGACCCAGTACTTC.

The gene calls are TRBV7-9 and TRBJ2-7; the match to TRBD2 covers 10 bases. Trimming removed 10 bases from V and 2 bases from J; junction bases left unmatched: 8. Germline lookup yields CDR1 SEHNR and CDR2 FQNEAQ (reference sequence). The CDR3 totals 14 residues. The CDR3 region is CAMGLGLAAYEQYF. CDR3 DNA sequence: TGTGCCATGGGCCTCGGACTAGCGGCCTACGAGCAGTACTTC.

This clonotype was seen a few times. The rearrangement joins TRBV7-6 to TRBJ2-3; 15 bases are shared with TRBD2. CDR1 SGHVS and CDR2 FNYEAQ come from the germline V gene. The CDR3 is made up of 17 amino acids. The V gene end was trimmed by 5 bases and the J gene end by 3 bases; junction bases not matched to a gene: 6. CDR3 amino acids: CASSLGTSGGLTDTQYF. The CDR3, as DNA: TGTGCCAGCAGCCTCGGGACTAGCGGGGGGCTTACAGATACGCAGTATTTT.

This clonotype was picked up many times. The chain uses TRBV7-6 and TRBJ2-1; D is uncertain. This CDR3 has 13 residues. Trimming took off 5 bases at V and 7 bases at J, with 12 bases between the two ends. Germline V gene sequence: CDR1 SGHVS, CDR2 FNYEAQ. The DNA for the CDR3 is TGTGCCAGCAGCGATAATGGTAGGAATGAGCAGTTCTTC. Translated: CASSDNGRNEQFF.

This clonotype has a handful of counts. DNA of the CDR3: TGTGCCAGCAGTTACGGAGGGGAGCGGGCTTTCTTT. Translated, it gives CASSYGGERAFF. The chain couples TRBV6-2 or TRBV6-3 to TRBJ1-1; possible D gene TRBD1, 5 bases. The CDR3 has 12 amino acids. Trimming left V 2 bases short and J 11 bases short, with 12 bases between. Germline CDR1 is MNHEY and CDR2 is SVGEGT.

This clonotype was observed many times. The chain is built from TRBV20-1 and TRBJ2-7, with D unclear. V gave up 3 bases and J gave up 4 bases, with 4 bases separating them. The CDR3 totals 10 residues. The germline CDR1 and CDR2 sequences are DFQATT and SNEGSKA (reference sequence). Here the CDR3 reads CSASGYEQYV. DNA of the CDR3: TGCAGTGCTAGTGGGTACGAGCAGTACGTC.

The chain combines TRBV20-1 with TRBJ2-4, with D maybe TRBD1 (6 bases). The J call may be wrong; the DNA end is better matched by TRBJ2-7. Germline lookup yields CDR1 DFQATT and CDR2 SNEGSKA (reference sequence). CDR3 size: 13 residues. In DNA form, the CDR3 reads TGCAGTGCTAGAGCCAGGGGCAGCTACGAGCAGTACTTC. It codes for CSARARGSYEQYF.

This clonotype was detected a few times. DNA for the CDR3: TGTGCCAGCTCACCCTTGATCGGGCCCGGGGAGCTGTTTTTT. This encodes CASSPLIGPGELFF. The rearrangement joins TRBV18 to TRBJ2-2; D gene unclear. V was clipped by 3 bases and J by 6 bases, with 11 bases between them. This CDR3 spans 14 amino acids. CDR1 KGHSH and CDR2 LQKENI come from the germline V gene. The full variable domain, in which reference TRBV18 and TRBJ2-2 provide the parts outside the CDR3, is NAGVMQNPRHLVRRRGQEARLRCSPMKGHSHVYWYRQLPEEGLKFMVYLQKENIIDESGMPKERFSAEFPKEGPSILRIQQVVRGDSAAYFCASSPLIGPGELFFGEGSRLTVL.

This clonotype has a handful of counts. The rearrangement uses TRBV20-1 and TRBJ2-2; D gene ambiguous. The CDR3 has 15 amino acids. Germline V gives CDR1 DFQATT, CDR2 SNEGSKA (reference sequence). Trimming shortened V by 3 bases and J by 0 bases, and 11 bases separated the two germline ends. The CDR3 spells CSARDVGSNTGELFF. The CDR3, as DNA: TGCAGTGCTAGGGACGTTGGCTCGAACACCGGGGAGCTGTTTTTT.